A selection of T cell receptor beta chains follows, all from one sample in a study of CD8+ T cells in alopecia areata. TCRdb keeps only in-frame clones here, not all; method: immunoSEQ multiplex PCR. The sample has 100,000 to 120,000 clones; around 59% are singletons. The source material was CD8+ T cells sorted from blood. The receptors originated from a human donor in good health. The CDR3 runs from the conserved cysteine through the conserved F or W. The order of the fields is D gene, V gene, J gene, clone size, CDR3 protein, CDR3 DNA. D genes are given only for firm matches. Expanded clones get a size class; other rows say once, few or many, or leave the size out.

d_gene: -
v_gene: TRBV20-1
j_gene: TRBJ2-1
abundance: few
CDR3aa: CSASQGNEQFF
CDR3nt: TGCAGTGCTTCACAGGGCAATGAGCAGTTCTTC

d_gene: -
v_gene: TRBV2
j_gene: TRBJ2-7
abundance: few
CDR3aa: CASSESVNYEQYF
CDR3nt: TGTGCCAGCAGTGAGTCTGTAAACTACGAGCAGTACTTC

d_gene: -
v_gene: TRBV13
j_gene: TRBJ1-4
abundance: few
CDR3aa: CASSHGEGGEKLFF
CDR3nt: TGTGCCAGCAGCCACGGGGAAGGAGGTGAAAAACTGTTTTTT

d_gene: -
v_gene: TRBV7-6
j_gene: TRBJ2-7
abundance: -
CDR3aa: CASSLAGAYEQYF
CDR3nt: TGTGCCAGCAGCTTAGCGGGGGCCTACGAGCAGTACTTC

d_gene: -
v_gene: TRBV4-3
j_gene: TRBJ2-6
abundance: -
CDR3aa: CASSQDSGANVLTF
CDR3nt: TGCGCCAGCAGCCAGGACTCTGGGGCCAACGTCCTGACTTTC

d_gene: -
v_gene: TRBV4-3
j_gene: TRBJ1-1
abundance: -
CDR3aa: CASSQGTEAFF
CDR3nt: TGCGCCAGCAGCCAGGGCACTGAAGCTTTCTTT

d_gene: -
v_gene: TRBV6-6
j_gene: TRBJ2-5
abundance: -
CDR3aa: CASSGQTQETQYF
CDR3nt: TGTGCCAGCAGTGGACAGACTCAAGAGACCCAGTACTTC

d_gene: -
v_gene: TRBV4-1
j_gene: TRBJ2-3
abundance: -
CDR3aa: CASSQGTDLDTQYF
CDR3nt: TGCGCCAGCAGCCAAGGGACAGACCTAGATACGCAGTATTTT

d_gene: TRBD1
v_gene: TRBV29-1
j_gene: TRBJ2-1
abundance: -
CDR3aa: CSVGGGSYNEQFF
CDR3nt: TGCAGCGTTGGAGGGGGCTCATACAATGAGCAGTTCTTC

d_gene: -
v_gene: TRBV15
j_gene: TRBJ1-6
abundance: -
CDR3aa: CATSRSGAPNSPLHF
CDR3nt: TGTGCCACCAGCAGATCGGGGGCGCCGAATTCACCCCTCCACTTT

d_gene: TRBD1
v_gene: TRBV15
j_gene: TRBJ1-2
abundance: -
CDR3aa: CATSREGTRGDYGYTF
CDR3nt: TGTGCCACCAGCAGAGAAGGCACCAGGGGGGACTATGGCTACACCTTC

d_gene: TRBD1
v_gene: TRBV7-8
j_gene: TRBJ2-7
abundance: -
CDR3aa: CASSSRLDRGTYEQYF
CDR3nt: TGTGCCAGCAGCTCGAGGCTGGACAGGGGCACCTACGAGCAGTACTTC

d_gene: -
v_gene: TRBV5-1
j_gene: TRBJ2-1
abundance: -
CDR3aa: CASSTVFGQFF
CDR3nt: TGCGCCAGCAGTACGGTATTTGGGCAGTTCTTC

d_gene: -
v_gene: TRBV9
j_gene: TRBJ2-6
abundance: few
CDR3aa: CASSVATNGISGANVLTF
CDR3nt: TGTGCCAGCAGCGTAGCTACGAACGGGATCTCTGGGGCCAACGTCCTGACTTTC

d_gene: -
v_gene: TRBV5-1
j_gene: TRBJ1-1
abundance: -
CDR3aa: CASSLSGRGTEAFF
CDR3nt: TGCGCCAGCAGCTTGTCAGGTCGAGGAACTGAAGCTTTCTTT

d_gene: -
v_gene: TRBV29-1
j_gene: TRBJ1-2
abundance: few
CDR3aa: CSVGDGGDSYGYTF
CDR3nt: TGCAGCGTTGGCGATGGAGGGGATAGCTATGGCTACACCTTC

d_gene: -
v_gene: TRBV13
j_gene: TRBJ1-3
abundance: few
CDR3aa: CASSGRGGPGNTIYF
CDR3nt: TGTGCCAGCAGCGGCCGGGGGGGCCCTGGAAACACCATATATTTT

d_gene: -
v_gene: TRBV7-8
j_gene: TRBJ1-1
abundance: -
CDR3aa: CASSLTDTEAFF
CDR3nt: TGTGCCAGCAGCTTAACGGACACTGAAGCTTTCTTT

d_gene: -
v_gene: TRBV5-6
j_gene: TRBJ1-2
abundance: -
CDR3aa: CASSEGWGSYGYTF
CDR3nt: TGTGCCAGCAGCGAGGGGTGGGGGAGCTATGGCTACACCTTC

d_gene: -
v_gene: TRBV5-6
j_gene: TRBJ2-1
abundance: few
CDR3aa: CASSGLSNEQFF
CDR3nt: TGTGCCAGCAGCGGTCTTAGCAATGAGCAGTTCTTC

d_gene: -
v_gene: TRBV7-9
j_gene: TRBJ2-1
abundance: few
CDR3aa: CASSSLAEDNEQFF
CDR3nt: TGTGCCAGCAGCTCCCTAGCCGAGGACAATGAGCAGTTCTTC

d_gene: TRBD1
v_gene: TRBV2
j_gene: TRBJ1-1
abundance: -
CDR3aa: CASSGGQGYTEAFF
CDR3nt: TGTGCCAGCAGTGGGGGACAGGGGTACACTGAAGCTTTCTTT

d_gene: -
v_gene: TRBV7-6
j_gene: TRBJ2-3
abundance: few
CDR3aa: CASSFEADTQYF
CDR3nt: TGTGCCAGCAGCTTCGAGGCAGATACGCAGTATTTT

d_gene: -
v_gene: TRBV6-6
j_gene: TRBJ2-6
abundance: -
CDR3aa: CATLRQTSGANVLTF
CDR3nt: TGTGCCACCTTACGACAGACCTCTGGGGCCAACGTCCTGACTTTC

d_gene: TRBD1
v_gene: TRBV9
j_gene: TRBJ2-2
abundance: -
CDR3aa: CASSATGGWPGELFF
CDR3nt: TGTGCCAGCAGCGCGACAGGGGGATGGCCCGGGGAGCTGTTTTTT

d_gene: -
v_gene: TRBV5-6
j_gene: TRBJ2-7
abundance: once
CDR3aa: CASSLVGDEQYF
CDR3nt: TGTGCCAGCAGCTTGGTCGGCGACGAGCAGTACTTC

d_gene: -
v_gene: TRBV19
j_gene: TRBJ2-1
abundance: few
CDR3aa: CASSIVFSPDRSSYNEQFF
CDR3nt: TGTGCCAGTAGTATAGTTTTCAGTCCAGACAGGAGCTCCTACAATGAGCAGTTCTTC

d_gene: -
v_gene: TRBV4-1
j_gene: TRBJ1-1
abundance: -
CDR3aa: CASSQVGINTEAFF
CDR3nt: TGCGCCAGCAGCCAAGTAGGGATAAACACTGAAGCTTTCTTT

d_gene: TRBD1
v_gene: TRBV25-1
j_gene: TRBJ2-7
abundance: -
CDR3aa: CASSGQGNSYEQYF
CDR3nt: TGTGCCAGCAGTGGACAGGGTAATTCCTACGAGCAGTACTTC

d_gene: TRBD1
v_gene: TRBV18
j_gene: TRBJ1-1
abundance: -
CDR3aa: CASSSGGTEAFF
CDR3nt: TGTGCCAGCTCATCAGGGGGCACTGAAGCTTTCTTT

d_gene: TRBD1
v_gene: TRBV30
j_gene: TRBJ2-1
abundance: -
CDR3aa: CAWSAGTGEFF
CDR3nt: TGTGCCTGGAGTGCCGGGACAGGGGAGTTCTTC

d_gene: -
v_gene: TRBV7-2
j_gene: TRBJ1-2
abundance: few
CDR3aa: CASNSPGGIYGYTF
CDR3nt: TGTGCCAGCAACTCCCCGGGGGGGATCTATGGCTACACCTTC

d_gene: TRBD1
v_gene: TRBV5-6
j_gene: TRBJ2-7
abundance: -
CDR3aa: CASTSPRDRGLEQYF
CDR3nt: TGTGCCAGCACCTCTCCCCGGGACAGGGGGCTCGAGCAGTACTTC

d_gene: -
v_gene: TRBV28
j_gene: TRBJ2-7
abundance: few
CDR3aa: CASRKDGDYEQYF
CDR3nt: TGTGCCAGCAGAAAGGACGGCGACTACGAGCAGTACTTC

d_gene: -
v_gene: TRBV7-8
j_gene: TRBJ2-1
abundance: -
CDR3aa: CASSPAYSHEQFF
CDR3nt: TGTGCCAGCAGCCCAGCCTACAGCCATGAGCAGTTCTTC

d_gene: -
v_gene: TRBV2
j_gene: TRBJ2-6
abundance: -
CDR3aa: CASSVGDNPSGANVLTF
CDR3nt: TGTGCCAGCAGTGTTGGGGACAACCCCTCTGGGGCCAACGTCCTGACTTTC

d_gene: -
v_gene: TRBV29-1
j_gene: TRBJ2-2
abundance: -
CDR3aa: CSVESDVTGELFF
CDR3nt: TGCAGCGTTGAATCGGACGTCACCGGGGAGCTGTTTTTT

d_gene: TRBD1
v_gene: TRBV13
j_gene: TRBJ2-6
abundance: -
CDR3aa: CASSFRQGSGANVLTF
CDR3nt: TGTGCCAGCAGCTTTAGACAGGGTTCCGGGGCCAACGTCCTGACTTTC

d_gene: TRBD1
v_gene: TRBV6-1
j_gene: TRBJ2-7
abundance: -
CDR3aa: CASSAGQIHSYEQYF
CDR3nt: TGTGCCAGCAGTGCGGGACAGATTCACTCCTACGAGCAGTACTTC

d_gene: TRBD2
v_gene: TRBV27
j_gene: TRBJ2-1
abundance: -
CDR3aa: CASSLAGGFYNEQFF
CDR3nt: TGTGCCAGCAGCTTAGCGGGGGGCTTCTACAATGAGCAGTTCTTC

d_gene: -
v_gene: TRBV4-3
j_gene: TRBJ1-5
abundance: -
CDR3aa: CASSQDKKRGHLNQPQHF
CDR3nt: TGCGCCAGCAGCCAAGATAAGAAACGAGGACACCTTAATCAGCCCCAGCATTTT

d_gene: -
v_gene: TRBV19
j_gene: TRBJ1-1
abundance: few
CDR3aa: CASSIDLPSMNTEAFF
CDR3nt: TGTGCCAGTAGTATAGATCTGCCGTCCATGAACACTGAAGCTTTCTTT

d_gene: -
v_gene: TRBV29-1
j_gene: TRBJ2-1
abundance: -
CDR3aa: CSPGDSNEQFF
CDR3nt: TGCAGCCCAGGTGACAGCAATGAGCAGTTCTTC

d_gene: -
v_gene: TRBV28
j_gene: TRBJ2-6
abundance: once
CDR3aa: CASSLLSSGANVLTF
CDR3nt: TGTGCCAGCAGTTTACTTTCGTCTGGGGCCAACGTCCTGACTTTC

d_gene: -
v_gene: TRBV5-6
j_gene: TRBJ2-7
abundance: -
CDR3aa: CASSWGAEGAYEQYF
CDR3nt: TGTGCCAGCAGCTGGGGAGCTGAAGGGGCCTACGAGCAGTACTTC

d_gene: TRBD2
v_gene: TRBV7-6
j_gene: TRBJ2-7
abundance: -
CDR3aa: CASTPGGALYEQYF
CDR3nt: TGTGCCAGCACCCCCGGGGGGGCGCTATACGAGCAGTACTTC

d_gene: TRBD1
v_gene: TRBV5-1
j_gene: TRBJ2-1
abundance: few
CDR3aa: CASSLDRGGNEQFF
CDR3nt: TGCGCCAGCAGCTTGGACAGGGGTGGAAATGAGCAGTTCTTC

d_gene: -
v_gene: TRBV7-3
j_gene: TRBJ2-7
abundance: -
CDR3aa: CASRIPGVRDEQYF
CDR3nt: TGTGCCAGCCGAATCCCAGGGGTGCGGGACGAGCAGTACTTC

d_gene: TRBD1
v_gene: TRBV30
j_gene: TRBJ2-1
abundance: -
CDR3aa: CAWSGRNRGTYNEQFF
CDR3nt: TGTGCCTGGAGTGGAAGGAACAGGGGAACCTACAATGAGCAGTTCTTC

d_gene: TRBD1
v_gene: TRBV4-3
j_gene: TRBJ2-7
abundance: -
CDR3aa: CASSLGTGERYEQYF
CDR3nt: TGCGCCAGCAGCCTAGGGACAGGGGAAAGGTACGAGCAGTACTTC

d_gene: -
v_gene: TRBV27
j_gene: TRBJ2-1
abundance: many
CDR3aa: CASSQESSYNEQFF
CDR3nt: TGTGCCAGCAGTCAGGAGAGCTCCTACAATGAGCAGTTCTTC

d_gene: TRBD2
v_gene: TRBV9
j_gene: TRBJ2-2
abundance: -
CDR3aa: CASSVSGGYTGELFF
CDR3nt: TGTGCCAGCAGCGTTAGCGGGGGGTACACCGGGGAGCTGTTTTTT

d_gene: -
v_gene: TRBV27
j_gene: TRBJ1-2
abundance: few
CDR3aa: CASSLSETVRDGYTF
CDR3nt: TGTGCCAGCAGTTTATCCGAGACGGTGAGGGATGGCTACACCTTC

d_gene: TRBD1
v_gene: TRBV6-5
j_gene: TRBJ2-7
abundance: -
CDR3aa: CASSRQGKYF
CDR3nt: TGTGCCAGCAGTCGACAGGGAAAGTACTTC

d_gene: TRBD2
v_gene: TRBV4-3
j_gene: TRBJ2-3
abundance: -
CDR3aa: CASSQDAGGLATDTQYF
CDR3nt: TGCGCCAGCAGCCAAGATGCGGGGGGGCTAGCGACGGATACGCAGTATTTT

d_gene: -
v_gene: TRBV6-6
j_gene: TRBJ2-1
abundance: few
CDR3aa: CASSYSRALIEQFF
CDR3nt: TGTGCCAGCAGTTACTCCAGGGCCCTGATTGAGCAGTTCTTC

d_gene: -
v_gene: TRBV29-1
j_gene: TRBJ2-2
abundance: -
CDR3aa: CSVRQANTGELFF
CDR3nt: TGCAGCGTCCGACAGGCGAACACCGGGGAGCTGTTTTTT

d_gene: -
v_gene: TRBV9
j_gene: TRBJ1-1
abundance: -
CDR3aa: CASSVGIENTEAFF
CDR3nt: TGTGCCAGCAGCGTAGGGATAGAGAACACTGAAGCTTTCTTT

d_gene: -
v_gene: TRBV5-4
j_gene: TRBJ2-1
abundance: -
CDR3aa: CASSLLMSTYNEQFF
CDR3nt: TGTGCCAGCAGCTTGTTAATGTCTACCTACAATGAGCAGTTCTTC

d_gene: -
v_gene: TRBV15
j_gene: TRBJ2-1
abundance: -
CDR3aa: CATSGPGARDEQFF
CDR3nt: TGTGCCACCAGCGGTCCGGGAGCCCGTGATGAGCAGTTCTTC